This T cell receptor (beta chain) derives from a study of breast tumors, draining lymph nodes, adjacent tissues. Findings and limits, study-wide: Tumor T cell lymph node origin was a supported hypothesis, not proven. Findings are consistent with lymph node origin and intratumoral expansion of most tumor T cells.

TCRdb redid the calling of the multiplex PCR reads with MiXCR, one entry per CDR3 protein. The top ten clones hold over 7.5% of a sample with fewer than 80,000 distinct CDR3 sequences, around two fifths of them seen once. Worth noting for this clonotype: Its antigen is still unknown.

Trimming stripped 2 bases from V and 12 bases from J, with 17 bases between. Germline V gene sequence: CDR1 SGHNT, CDR2 YYREEE (reference sequence). This CDR3 comprises 13 residues. Sequenced sample: breast tumor tissue. This TCR was recovered from a female donor with breast cancer. Some clones in this sample may be carry-over from other donors' samples. The chain links TRBV5-4 to TRBJ1-2, with D possibly matching TRBD1 (5 bases). CDR3 nucleotides: TGTGCCAGCAGCTTCACTCAGGGCGGTGGAAACACCTTC. Its translation is CASSFTQGGGNTF.